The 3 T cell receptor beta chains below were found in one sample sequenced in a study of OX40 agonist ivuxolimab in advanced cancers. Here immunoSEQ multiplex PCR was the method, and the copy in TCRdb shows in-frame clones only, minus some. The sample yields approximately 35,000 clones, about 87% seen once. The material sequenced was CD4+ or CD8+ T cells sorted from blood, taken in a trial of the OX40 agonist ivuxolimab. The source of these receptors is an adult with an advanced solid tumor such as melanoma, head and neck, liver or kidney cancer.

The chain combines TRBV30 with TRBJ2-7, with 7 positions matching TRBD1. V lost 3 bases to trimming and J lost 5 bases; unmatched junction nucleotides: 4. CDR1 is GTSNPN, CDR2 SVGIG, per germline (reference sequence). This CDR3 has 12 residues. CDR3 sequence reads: CAWSRQGHEQYF. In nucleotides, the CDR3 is TGTGCCTGGAGCCGACAGGGCCACGAGCAGTACTTC. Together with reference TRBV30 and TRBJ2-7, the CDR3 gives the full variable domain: SQTIHQWPATLVQPVGSPLSLECTVEGTSNPNLYWYRQAAGRGLQLLFYSVGIGQISSEVPQNLSASRPQDRQFILSSKKLLLSDSGFYLCAWSRQGHEQYFGPGTRLTVT.

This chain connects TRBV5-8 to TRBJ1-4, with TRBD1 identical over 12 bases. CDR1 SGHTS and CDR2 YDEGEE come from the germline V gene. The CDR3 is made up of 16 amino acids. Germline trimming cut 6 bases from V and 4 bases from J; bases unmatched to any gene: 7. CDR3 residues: CASTSGTGGRNEKLFF. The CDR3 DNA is TGTGCCAGCACCTCCGGGACAGGGGGCCGTAATGAAAAACTGTTTTTT. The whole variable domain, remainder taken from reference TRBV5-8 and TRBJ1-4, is EAGVTQSPTHLIKTRGQQATLRCSPISGHTSVYWYQQALGLGLQFLLWYDEGEERNRGNFPPRFSGRQFPNYSSELNVNALELEDSALYLCASTSGTGGRNEKLFFGSGTQLSVL.

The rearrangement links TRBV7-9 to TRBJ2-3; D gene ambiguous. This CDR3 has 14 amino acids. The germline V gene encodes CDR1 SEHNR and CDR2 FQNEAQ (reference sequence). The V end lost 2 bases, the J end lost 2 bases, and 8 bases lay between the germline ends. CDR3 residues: CASSLTSYTDTQYF. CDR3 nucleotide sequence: TGTGCCAGCAGCTTAACCTCGTACACAGATACGCAGTATTTT.